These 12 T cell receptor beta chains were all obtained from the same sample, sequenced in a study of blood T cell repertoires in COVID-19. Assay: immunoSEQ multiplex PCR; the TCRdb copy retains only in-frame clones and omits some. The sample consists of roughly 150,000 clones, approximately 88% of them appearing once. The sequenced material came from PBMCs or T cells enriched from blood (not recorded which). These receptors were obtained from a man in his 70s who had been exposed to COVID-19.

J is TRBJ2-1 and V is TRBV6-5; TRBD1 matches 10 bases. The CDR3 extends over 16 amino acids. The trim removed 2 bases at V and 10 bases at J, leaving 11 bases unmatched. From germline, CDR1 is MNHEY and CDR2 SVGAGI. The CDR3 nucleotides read TGTGCCAGCAGTTACAGGAGGACAGGGGGGTTTGGGGAGCAGTTCTTC. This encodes CASSYRRTGGFGEQFF.

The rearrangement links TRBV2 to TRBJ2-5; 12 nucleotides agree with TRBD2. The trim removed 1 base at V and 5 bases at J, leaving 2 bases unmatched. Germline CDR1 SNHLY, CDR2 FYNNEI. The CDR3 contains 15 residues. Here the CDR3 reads CASSEGLAGVETQYF. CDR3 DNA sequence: TGTGCCAGCAGTGAAGGACTAGCGGGAGTGGAGACCCAGTACTTC.

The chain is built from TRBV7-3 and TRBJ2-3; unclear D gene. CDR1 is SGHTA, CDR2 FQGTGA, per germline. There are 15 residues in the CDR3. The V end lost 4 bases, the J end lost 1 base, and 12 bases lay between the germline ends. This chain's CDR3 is CASSSPPPRTDTQYF. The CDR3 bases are TGTGCCAGCAGCTCCCCCCCTCCTCGCACAGATACGCAGTATTTT.

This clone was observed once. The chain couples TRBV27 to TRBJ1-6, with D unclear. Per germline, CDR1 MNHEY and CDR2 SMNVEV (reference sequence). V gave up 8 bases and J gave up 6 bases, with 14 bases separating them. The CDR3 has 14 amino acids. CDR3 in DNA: TGTGCCAGCGCGATTCTTTCAAGTAATTCACCCCTCCACTTT. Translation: CASAILSSNSPLHF.

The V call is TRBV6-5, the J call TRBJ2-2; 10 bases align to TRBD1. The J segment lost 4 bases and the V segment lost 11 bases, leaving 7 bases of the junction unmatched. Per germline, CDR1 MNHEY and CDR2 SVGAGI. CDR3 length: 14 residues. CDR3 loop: CACQGTGATGELFF. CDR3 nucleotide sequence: TGTGCCTGCCAGGGGACAGGGGCCACCGGGGAGCTGTTTTTT.

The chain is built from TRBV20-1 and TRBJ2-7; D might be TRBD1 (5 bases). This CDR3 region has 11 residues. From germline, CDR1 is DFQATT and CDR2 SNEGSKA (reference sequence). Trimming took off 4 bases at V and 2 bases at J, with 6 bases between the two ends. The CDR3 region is CSAMDTYEQYF. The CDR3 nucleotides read TGCAGTGCTATGGACACCTACGAGCAGTACTTC.

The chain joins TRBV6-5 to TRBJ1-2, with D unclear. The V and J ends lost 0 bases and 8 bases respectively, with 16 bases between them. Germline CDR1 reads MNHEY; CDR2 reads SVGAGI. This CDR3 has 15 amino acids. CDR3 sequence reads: CASSYSVGGISGYTF. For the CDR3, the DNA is TGTGCCAGCAGTTACTCGGTGGGAGGGATAAGCGGCTACACCTTC.

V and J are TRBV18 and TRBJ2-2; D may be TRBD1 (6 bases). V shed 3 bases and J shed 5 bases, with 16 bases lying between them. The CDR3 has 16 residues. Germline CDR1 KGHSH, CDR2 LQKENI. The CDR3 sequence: CASSPNGNRVTGELFF. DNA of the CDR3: TGTGCCAGCTCACCTAACGGGAACAGGGTTACCGGGGAGCTGTTTTTT.

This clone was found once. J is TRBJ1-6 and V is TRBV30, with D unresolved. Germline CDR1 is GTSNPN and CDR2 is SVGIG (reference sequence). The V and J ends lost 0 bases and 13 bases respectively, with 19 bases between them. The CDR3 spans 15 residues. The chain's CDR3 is CAWSVLGGTRPPLHF. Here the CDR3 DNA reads TGTGCCTGGAGTGTACTAGGAGGAACCAGGCCCCCCCTCCACTTT.

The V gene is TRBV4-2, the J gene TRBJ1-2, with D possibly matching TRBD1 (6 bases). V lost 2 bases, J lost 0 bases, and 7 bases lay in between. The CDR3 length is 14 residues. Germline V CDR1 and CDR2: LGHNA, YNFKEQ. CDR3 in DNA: TGTGCCAGCAGCCAATCAGGGGCTAACTATGGCTACACCTTC. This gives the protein CASSQSGANYGYTF.

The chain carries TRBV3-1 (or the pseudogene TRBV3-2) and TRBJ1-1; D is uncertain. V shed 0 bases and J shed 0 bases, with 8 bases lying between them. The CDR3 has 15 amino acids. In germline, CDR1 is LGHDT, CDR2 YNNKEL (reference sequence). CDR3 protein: CASSQEALVNTEAFF. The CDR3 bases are TGTGCCAGCAGCCAAGAGGCGCTAGTGAACACTGAAGCTTTCTTT.

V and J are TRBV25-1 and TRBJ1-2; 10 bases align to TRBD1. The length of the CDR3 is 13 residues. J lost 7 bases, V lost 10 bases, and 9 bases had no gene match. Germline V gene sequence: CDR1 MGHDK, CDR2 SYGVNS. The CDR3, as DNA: TGTGCCACGAAACCGGGACAGGGGCGTGGCTACACCTTC. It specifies CATKPGQGRGYTF.